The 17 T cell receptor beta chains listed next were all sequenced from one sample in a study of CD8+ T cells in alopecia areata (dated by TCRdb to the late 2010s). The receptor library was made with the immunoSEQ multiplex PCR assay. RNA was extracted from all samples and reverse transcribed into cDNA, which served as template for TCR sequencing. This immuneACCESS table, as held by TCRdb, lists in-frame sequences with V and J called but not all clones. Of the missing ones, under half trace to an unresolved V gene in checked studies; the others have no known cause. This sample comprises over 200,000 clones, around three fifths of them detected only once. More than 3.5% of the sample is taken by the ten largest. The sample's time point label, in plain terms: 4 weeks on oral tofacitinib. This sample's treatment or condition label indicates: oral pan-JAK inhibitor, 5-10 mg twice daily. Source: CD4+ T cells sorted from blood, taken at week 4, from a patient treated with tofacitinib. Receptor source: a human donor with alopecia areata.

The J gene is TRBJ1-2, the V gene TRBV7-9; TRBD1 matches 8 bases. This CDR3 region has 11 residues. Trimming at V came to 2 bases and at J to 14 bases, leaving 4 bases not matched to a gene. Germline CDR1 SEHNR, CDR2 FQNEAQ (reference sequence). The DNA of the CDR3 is TGTGCCAGCAGCTTACCGGACAGGGAGACCTTC. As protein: CASSLPDRETF.

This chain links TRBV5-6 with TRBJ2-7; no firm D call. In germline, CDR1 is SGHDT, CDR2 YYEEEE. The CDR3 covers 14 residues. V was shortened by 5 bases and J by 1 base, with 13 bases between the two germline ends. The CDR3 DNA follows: TGTGCCAGCAGGCCTTTTCCAGGTTCCTACGAGCAGTACTTC. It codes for CASRPFPGSYEQYF. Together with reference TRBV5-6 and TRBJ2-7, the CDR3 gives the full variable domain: DAGVTQSPTHLIKTRGQQVTLRCSPKSGHDTVSWYQQALGQGPQFIFQYYEEEERQRGNFPDRFSGHQFPNYSSELNVNALLLGDSALYLCASRPFPGSYEQYFGPGTRLTVT.

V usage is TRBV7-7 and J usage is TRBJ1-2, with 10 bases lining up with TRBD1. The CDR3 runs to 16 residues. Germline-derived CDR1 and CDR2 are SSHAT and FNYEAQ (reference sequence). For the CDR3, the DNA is TGTGCTAGAGGCGGGACAGGGGTTCTTCGACGTTTGGGCTACACCTTC. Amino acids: CARGGTGVLRRLGYTF.

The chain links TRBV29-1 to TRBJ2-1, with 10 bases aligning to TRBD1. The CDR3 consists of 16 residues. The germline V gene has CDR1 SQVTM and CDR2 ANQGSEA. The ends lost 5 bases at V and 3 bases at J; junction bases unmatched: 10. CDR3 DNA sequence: TGCAGCGTTCGAACCCCGGGGGACAGGGGCTACAATGAGCAGTTCTTC. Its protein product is CSVRTPGDRGYNEQFF.

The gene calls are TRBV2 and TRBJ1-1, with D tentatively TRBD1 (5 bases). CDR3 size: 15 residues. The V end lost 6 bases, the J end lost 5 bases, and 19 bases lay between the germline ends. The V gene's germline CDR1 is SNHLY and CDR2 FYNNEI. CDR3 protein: CASSGTPGAGTEAFF. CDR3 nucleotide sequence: TGTGCCAGCAGCGGGACCCCGGGTGCAGGGACTGAAGCTTTCTTT.

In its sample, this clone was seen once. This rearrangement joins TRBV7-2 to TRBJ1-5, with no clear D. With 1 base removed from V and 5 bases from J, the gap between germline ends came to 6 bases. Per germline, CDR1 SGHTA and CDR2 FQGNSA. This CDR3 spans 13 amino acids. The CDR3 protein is CASSLGQYQPQHF. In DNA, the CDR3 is TGTGCCAGCAGCTTAGGGCAGTATCAGCCCCAGCATTTT.

Here the CDR3 DNA reads TGCAGCGTTAAGCAGGGAGATAAAGACAATGAGCAGTTCTTC. Its protein product is CSVKQGDKDNEQFF. This chain links TRBV29-1 with TRBJ2-1; D tentatively fits TRBD1 or TRBD2 (5 bases each). CDR1 is SQVTM and CDR2 is ANQGSEA in the germline V gene. V lost 5 bases and J lost 5, with 16 bases in between. The CDR3 extends over 14 amino acids.

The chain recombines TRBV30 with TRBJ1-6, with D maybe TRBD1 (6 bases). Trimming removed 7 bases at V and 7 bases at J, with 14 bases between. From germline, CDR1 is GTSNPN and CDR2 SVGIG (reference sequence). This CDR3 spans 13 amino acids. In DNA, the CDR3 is TGTGCCTCAGACGGGGGCTGGAATTCACCCCTCCACTTT. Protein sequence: CASDGGWNSPLHF.

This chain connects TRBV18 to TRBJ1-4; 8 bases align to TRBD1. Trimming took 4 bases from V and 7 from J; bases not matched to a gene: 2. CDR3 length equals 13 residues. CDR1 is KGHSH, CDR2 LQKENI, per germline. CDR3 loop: CASSQGQGEKLFF. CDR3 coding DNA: TGTGCCAGCTCACAAGGACAGGGTGAAAAACTGTTTTTT.

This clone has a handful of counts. The DNA for the CDR3 is TGTGCCTGGAGTCCGGCAGTCGTCAATCAGCCCCAGCATTTT. Translation: CAWSPAVVNQPQHF. The V call is TRBV30, the J call TRBJ1-5; D not certain. Trimming shortened V by 2 bases and J by 3 bases, and 11 bases separated the two germline ends. The CDR3 runs to 14 residues. The germline V gene has CDR1 GTSNPN and CDR2 SVGIG (reference sequence).

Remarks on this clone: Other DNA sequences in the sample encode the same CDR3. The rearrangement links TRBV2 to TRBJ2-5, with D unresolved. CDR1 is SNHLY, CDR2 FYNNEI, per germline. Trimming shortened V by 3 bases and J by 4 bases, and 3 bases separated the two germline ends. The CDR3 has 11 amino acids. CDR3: CASSERETQYF. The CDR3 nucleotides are TGTGCCAGCAGTGAGAGAGAGACCCAGTACTTC.

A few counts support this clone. CDR3 protein: CASSLVGMSAKNIQYF. CDR3 DNA sequence: TGTGCCAGCAGCTTAGTCGGCATGAGTGCCAAAAACATTCAGTACTTC. V and J are TRBV7-2 and TRBJ2-4; D not certain. The CDR3 sequence is 16 residues long. Germline V gene lookup returns CDR1 SGHTA and CDR2 FQGNSA. V lost 1 base and J 1 base, leaving 11 bases between the germline ends.

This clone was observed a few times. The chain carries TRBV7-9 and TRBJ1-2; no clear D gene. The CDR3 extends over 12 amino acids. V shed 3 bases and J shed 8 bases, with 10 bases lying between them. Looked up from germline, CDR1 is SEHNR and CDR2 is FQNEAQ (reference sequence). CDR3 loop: CASSFAGRGYTF. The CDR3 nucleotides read TGTGCCAGCAGCTTCGCCGGGAGAGGCTACACCTTC.

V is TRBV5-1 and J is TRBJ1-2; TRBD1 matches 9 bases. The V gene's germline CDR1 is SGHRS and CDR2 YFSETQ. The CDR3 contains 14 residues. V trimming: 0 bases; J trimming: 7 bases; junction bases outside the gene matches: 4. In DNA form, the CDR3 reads TGCGCCAGCAGCTTGGGGACAGGGGAAAGTGGCTACACCTTC. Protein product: CASSLGTGESGYTF.

CDR3 in amino acids: CASGTSAGGYTF. The CDR3, as DNA: TGTGCTAGTGGTACTTCGGCAGGCGGCTACACCTTC. The gene calls are TRBV12-5 and TRBJ1-2; no firm D call. Germline CDR1 LGHNT, CDR2 FRNRAP. The CDR3 has 12 residues. Trimming shortened V by 5 bases and J by 8 bases, and 12 bases separated the two germline ends.

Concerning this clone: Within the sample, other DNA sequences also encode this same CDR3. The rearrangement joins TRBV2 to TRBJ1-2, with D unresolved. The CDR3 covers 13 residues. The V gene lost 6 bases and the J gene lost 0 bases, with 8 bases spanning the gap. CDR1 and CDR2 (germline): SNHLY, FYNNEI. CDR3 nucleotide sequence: TGTGCCAGCAGCGCAGACTCTAACTATGGCTACACCTTC. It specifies CASSADSNYGYTF.

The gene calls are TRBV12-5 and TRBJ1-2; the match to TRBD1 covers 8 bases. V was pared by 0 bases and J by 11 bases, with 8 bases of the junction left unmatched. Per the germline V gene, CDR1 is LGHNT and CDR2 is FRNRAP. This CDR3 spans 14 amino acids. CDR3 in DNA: TGTGCTAGTGGTTTGGTACCCGGGACAGGAAGGTACACCTTC. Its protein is CASGLVPGTGRYTF.